The entry that follows covers one T cell receptor (beta chain) sequence. The CDR3 totals 14 residues. The germline V gene has CDR1 MNHNS and CDR2 SASEGT. Trimming stripped 7 bases from V and 3 bases from J, with 13 bases between. Assay used: immunoSEQ multiplex PCR; TCRdb lists only in-frame clones, some missing. The sample lists almost 40,000 clones; approximately 89% were seen once. The data are from a study of T cell changes during pregnancy in multiple sclerosis. This sequence was found in a female donor in good health, enrolled as a control in a pregnancy study. This chain links TRBV6-1 with TRBJ2-4, with a tentative D call TRBD2 (5 bases). The sequencing here drew on CD4+ T cells from peripheral blood mononuclear cells, taken in the second trimester of pregnancy. The CDR3 DNA sequence: TGTGCCAGCAAGGCCGACGGGATCAAAAACATTCAGTACTTC. Translated, it gives CASKADGIKNIQYF.